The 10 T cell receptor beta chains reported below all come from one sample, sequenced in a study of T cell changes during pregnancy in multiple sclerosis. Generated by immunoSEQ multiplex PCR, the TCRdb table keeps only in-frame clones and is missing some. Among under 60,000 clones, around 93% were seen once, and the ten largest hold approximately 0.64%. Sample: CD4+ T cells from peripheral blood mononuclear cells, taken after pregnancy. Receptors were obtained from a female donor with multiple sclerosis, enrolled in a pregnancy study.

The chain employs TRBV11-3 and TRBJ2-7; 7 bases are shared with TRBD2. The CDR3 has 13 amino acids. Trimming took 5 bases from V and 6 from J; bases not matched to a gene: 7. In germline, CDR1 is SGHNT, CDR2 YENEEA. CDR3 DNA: TGTGCCAGCAGCCACTCGGGGGGTCGCGAGCAGTACTTC. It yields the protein CASSHSGGREQYF.

The CDR3 DNA follows: TGTGCCAGCAGTCCGGGACAGGGGGAGTACGAGCAGTACTTC. This encodes CASSPGQGEYEQYF. The chain is built from TRBV2 and TRBJ2-7, with 11 bases fitting TRBD1. Germline V gene data show CDR1 as SNHLY and CDR2 as FYNNEI. CDR3 length: 14 amino acids. After removal of 5 bases from V and 4 bases from J, the junction contained 4 bases not matched to a gene.

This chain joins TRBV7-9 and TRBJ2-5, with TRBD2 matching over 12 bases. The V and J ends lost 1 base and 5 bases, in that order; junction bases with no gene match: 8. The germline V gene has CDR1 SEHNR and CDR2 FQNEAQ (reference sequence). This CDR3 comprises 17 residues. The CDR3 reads CASSLGRTSGEMETQYF. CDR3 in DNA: TGTGCCAGCAGCTTAGGAAGGACTAGCGGGGAGATGGAGACCCAGTACTTC. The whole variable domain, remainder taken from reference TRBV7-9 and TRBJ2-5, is DTGVSQNPRHKITKRGQNVTFRCDPISEHNRLYWYRQTLGQGPEFLTYFQNEAQLEKSRLLSDRFSAERPKGSFSTLEIQRTEQGDSAMYLCASSLGRTSGEMETQYFGPGTRLLVL.

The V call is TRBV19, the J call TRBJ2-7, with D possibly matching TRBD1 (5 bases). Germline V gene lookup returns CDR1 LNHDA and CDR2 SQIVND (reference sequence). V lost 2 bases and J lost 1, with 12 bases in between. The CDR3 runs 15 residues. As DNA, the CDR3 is TGTGCCAGTAGTATAACAGGTGTTGGGTCCTACGAGCAGTACTTC. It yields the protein CASSITGVGSYEQYF.

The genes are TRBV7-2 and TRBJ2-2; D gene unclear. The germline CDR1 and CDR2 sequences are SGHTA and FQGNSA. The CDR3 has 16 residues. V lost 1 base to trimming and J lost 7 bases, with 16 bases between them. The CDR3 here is CASSLVAGRVHGELFF. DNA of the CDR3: TGTGCCAGCAGCTTAGTCGCAGGAAGAGTCCACGGGGAGCTGTTTTTT. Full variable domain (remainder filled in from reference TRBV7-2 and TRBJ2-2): GAGVSQSPSNKVTEKGKDVELRCDPISGHTALYWYRQSLGQGLEFLIYFQGNSAPDKSGLPSDRFSAERTGGSVSTLTIQRTQQEDSAVYLCASSLVAGRVHGELFFGEGSRLTVL.

For the CDR3, the DNA is TGTGCCAGCAGCCTTGGGAGGGGTATGAACACTGAAGCTTTCTTT. It codes for CASSLGRGMNTEAFF. V usage is TRBV13 and J usage is TRBJ1-1, with D perhaps TRBD1 (5 bases). The CDR3 loop spans 15 amino acids. V dropped 5 bases and J dropped 0 bases, with 13 bases sitting between them. The germline gives CDR1 PRHDT, CDR2 FYEKMQ (reference sequence).

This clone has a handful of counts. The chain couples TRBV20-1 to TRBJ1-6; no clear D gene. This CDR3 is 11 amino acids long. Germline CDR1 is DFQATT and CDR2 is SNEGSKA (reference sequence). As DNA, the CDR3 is TGCAGCGCAGGTCCCCTGATACCCCTCCACTTT. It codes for CSAGPLIPLHF.

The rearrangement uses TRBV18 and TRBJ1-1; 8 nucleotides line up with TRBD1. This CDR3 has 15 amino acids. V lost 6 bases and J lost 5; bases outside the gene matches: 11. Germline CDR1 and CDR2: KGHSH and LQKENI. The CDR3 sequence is CASSQIGQGQTEAFF. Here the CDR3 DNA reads TGTGCCAGCTCCCAGATAGGACAGGGCCAGACTGAAGCTTTCTTT.

For the CDR3, the DNA is TGTGCCAGCAGCTGGGGGGGACAGGGGGCTACGGCCGGGGAGCTGTTTTTT. Its translation: CASSWGGQGATAGELFF. The chain uses TRBV9 and TRBJ2-2; TRBD1 agrees at 12 bases. The CDR3 consists of 17 residues. Germline trimming cut 4 bases from V and 6 bases from J; bases unmatched to any gene: 10. CDR1 is SGDLS and CDR2 is YYNGEE in the germline V gene.

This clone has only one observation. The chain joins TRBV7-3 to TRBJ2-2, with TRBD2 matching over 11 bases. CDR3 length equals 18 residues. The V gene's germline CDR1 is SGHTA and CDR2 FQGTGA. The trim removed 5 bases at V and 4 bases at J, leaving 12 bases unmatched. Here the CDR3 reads CASSPHSGGARGTGELFF. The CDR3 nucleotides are TGTGCCAGCAGCCCTCATAGCGGGGGGGCTCGGGGCACCGGGGAGCTGTTTTTT. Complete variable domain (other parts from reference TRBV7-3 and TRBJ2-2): GAGVSQTPSNKVTEKGKYVELRCDPISGHTALYWYRQSLGQGPEFLIYFQGTGAADDSGLPNDRFFAVRPEGSVSTLKIQRTERGDSAVYLCASSPHSGGARGTGELFFGEGSRLTVL.